This TCR beta chain originates from a study of control samples from healthy donors and cancer patients. Only in-frame clones appear in the TCRdb table, and some are missing; sequencing was by immunoSEQ multiplex PCR. The data show roughly 60,000 clones, about 93% seen once. The CDR3 consists of 16 residues. With 0 bases clipped from V and 4 bases from J, the junction kept 7 bases outside the gene matches. CDR1 MNHEY and CDR2 SVGAGI come from the germline V gene. The V gene is TRBV6-5, the J gene TRBJ1-2; 8 positions match TRBD1. The sample consisted of blood. The receptor's source is a man aged 25 to 40 in good health. The CDR3 loop is CASSYSKRDRGYGYTF. Written as DNA, the CDR3 is TGTGCCAGCAGTTACTCGAAACGAGACAGGGGCTATGGCTACACCTTC.